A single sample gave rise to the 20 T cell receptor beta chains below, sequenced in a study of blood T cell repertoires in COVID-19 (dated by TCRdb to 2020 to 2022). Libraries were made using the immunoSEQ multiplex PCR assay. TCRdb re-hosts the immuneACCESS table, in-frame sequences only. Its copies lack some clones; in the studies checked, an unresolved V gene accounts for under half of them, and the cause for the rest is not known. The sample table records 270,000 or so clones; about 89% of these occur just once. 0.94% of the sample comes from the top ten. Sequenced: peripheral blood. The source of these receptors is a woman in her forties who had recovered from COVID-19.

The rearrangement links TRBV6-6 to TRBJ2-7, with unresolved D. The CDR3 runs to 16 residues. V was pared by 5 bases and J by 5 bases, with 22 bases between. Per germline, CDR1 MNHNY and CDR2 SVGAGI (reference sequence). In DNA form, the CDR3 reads TGTGCCAGCAGTATGCGTCGTAGTAGCCCGTTCCACGAGCAGTACTTC. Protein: CASSMRRSSPFHEQYF.

The CDR3 spells CATSTWTSGIVETQYF. The CDR3 nucleotides are TGTGCCACCAGCACATGGACTAGCGGGATTGTTGAGACCCAGTACTTC. This sequence joins TRBV15 and TRBJ2-5; 12 nucleotides line up with TRBD2. V shed 4 bases, J shed 5 bases, and the junction held 8 bases outside the gene matches. The V gene's germline CDR1 is LNHNV and CDR2 YYDKDF (reference sequence). The length of the CDR3 is 16 residues.

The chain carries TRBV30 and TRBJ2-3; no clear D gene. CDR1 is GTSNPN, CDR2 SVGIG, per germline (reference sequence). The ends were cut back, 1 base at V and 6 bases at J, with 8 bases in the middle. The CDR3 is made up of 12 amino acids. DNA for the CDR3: TGTGCCTGGAGTGGTAGTGCGGATACGCAGTATTTT. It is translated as CAWSGSADTQYF.

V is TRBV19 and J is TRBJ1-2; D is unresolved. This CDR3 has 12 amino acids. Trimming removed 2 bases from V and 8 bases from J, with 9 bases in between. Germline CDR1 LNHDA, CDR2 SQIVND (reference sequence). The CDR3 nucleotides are TGTGCCAGTAGTATATGGGAGGACGGCTACACCTTC. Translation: CASSIWEDGYTF.

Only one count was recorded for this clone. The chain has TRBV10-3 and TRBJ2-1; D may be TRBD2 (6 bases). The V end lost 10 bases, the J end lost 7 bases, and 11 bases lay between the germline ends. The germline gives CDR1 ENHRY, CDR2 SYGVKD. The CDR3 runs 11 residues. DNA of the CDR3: TGTGCCAGCGGGACCGGGAATGAGCAGTTCTTC. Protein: CASGTGNEQFF.

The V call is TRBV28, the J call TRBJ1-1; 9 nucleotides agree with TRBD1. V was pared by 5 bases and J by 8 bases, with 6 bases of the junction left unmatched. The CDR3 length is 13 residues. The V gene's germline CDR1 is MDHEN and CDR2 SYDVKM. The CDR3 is CASSPGQGTEAFF. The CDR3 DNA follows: TGTGCCAGCAGTCCAGGACAGGGGACCGAAGCTTTCTTT.

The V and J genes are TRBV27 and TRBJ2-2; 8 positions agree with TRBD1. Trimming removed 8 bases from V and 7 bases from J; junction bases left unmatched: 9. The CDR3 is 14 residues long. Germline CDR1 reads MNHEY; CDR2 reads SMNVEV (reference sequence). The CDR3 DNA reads TGTGCCAGCGTTAGCCAGGGGGCTCGCGGGGAGCTGTTTTTT. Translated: CASVSQGARGELFF.

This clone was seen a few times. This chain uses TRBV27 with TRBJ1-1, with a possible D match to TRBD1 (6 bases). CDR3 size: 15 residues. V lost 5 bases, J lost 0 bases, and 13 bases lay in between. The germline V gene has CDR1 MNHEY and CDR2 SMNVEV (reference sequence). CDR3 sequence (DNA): TGTGCCAGCAGTATTACAGGGAATGTGAACACTGAAGCTTTCTTT. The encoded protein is CASSITGNVNTEAFF.

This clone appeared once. CDR3 amino acids: CASSDGLAVFF. The CDR3 region has the DNA TGTGCCAGCAGCGATGGACTAGCGGTCTTCTTC. V usage is TRBV11-3 and J usage is TRBJ2-1; TRBD2 matches 10 bases. The CDR3 is 11 amino acids. Germline V gene sequence: CDR1 SGHNT, CDR2 YENEEA. V shed 5 bases and J 16 bases; nucleotides not matched to a gene: 5.

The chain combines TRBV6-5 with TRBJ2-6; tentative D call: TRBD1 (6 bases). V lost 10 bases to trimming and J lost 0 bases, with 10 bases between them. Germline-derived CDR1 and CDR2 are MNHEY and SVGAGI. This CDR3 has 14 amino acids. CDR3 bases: TGTGCCACCGAGGGGGTCTCTGGGGCCAACGTCCTGACTTTC. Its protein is CATEGVSGANVLTF.

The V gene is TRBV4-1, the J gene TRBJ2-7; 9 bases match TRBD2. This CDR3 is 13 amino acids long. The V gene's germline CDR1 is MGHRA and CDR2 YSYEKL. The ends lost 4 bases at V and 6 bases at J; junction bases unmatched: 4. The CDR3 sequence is CASSPQTSGEQYF. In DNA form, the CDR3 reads TGCGCCAGCAGCCCACAGACTAGCGGCGAGCAGTACTTC.

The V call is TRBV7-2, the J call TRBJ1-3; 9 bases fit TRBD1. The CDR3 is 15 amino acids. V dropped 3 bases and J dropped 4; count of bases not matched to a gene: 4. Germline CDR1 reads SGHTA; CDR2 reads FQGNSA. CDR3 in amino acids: CASSFGQGKGNTIYF. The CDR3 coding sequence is TGTGCCAGCAGCTTCGGACAGGGGAAAGGAAACACCATATATTTT.

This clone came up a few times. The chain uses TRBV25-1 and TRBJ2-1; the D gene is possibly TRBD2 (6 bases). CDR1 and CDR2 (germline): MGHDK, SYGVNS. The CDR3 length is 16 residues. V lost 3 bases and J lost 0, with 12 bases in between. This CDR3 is CASSETEGLSYNEQFF. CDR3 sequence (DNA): TGTGCCAGCAGTGAGACGGAGGGGCTCTCCTACAATGAGCAGTTCTTC.

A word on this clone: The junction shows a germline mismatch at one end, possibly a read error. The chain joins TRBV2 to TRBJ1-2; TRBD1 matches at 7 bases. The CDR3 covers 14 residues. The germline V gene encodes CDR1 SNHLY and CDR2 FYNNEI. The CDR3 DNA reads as TGTGCCAGCCGTGAGGGCAGGGGGGACTATGGCTACACCTTC. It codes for CASREGRGDYGYTF.

The CDR3 DNA reads as TGCGCCAGCAGCCGGGTCCCGGGACAGGGGGCGTCCGGGGAGCTGTTTTTT. Its translation: CASSRVPGQGASGELFF. V gene TRBV4-1 combines with J gene TRBJ2-2; 12 bases match TRBD1. CDR1 MGHRA and CDR2 YSYEKL come from the germline V gene. V was pared by 4 bases and J by 6 bases, with 9 bases of the junction left unmatched. This CDR3 is 17 amino acids long.

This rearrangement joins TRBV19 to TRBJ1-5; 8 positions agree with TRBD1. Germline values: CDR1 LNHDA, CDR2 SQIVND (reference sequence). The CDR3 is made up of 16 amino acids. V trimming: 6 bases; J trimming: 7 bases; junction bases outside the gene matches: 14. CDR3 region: CASSRVTGAPGQPQHF. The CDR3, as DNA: TGTGCCAGTAGCCGAGTGACAGGGGCCCCGGGGCAGCCCCAGCATTTT.

CDR3 bases: TGTGCCAGCAGCCATACGGGACTGGCGAACCTCGAGCAGTTCTTC. It is translated as CASSHTGLANLEQFF. V and J are TRBV3-1 (or the pseudogene TRBV3-2) and TRBJ2-1; possibly TRBD2 for D (6 bases). V was pared by 3 bases and J by 10 bases, with 19 bases between. The CDR3 has 15 residues. Germline lookup yields CDR1 LGHDT and CDR2 YNNKEL (reference sequence).

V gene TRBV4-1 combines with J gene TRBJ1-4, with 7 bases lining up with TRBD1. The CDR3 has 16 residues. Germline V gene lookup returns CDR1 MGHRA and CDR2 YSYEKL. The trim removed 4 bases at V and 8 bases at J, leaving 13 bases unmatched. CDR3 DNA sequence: TGCGCCAGCAGCCTCGGGGACAGCAGGAGGAGAGAAAAACTGTTTTTT. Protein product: CASSLGDSRRREKLFF.

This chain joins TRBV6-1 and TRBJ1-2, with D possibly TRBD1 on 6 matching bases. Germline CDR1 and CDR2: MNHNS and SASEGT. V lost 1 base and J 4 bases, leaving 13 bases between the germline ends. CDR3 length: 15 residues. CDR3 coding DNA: TGTGCCAGCAGTGAAGTTTCAGGGGCAGTCTATGGCTACACCTTC. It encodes CASSEVSGAVYGYTF.

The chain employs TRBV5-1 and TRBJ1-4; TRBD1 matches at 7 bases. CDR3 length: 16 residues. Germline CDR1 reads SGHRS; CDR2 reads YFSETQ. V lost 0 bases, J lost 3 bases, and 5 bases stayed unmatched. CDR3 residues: CASSLGQGVSNEKLFF. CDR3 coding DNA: TGCGCCAGCAGCTTGGGACAGGGTGTTTCTAATGAAAAACTGTTTTTT.